Sequencing of this T cell receptor beta chain was carried out in a study of response to subunit inactivated influenza vaccine. Broader study findings: Authors suggested each seasonal flu vaccination may recruit only limited numbers of new T cells.

This clonotype was detected ten times or more. The antigen is not known. TCRdb re-called the RT-PCR reads through MiXCR, storing one row per CDR3 protein. Of 500,000 to 600,000 distinct CDR3 sequences listed, about 10% were seen once; the top ten hold 10%. The V end was cut by 3 bases, the J end by 0 bases, with 10 bases between. The CDR3 extends over 14 amino acids. Germline lookup yields CDR1 SGHRS and CDR2 YFSETQ. V is TRBV5-1 and J is TRBJ2-7, with D maybe TRBD1 (5 bases). This sample comprised PBMCs from blood, obtained on the day of vaccination. The receptor was derived from a man aged 45-65 years who received an inactivated influenza vaccine. In nucleotides, the CDR3 is TGCGCCAGCAGCTCTACAGGAAACTCCTACGAGCAGTACTTC. It translates to CASSSTGNSYEQYF.